The 20 T cell receptor delta chains presented below share a single source sample, sequenced in a study of gammadelta T cells in human blood. TCRdb redid the clone calls on the RT-PCR reads with CATT. This table has several hundred delta-chain clones, roughly 51% appearing once. Sequenced material: Vgamma9Vdelta2 gamma-delta T cells from infant blood. The receptors originated from a human donor.

About this clone itself: A much more abundant neighbour one base away suggests this may be a read error. V is TRDV2 and J is TRDJ1, with 7 nucleotides matching TRDD3. The germline gives CDR1 GEAIGNYY, CDR2 EKD. The CDR3 consists of 14 residues. The CDR3 region has the DNA TGTGCCTGTGACACCGTGGGGGACACCGATAAAATCATCTTT. This sequence encodes CACDTVGDTDKIIF.

J is TRDJ3 and V is TRDV2, with 8 positions matching TRDD3. V dropped 2 bases and J dropped 2; count of bases not matched to a gene: 4. CDR3 length equals 17 residues. Germline assignment: CDR1 GEAIGNYY and CDR2 EKD. The CDR3 DNA follows: TGTGCCTGTGACATACTGGGGGCCACCTGGGACACCCGACAGATGTTTTTC. It encodes CACDILGATWDTRQMFF.

The chain combines TRDV2 with TRDJ2; 13 bases are shared with TRDD3. Germline lookup yields CDR1 GEAIGNYY and CDR2 EKD. The CDR3 spans 18 residues. V lost 3 bases, J lost 4 bases, and 10 bases stayed unmatched. CDR3 coding DNA: TGTGCCTGTGACCCCGTACTGGGGGATACGCACAGGACAGCACAACTCTTCTTT. Its translation is CACDPVLGDTHRTAQLFF.

Comment on this clone: A much bigger clone sits one base away, suggesting this may be a read error. The sample holds other DNA sequences that translate to the same CDR3. This chain joins TRDV2 and TRDJ3; tentative D call: TRDD3 (6 bases). The CDR3 is made up of 20 amino acids. Looked up from germline, CDR1 is GEAIGNYY and CDR2 is EKD. The CDR3 region is CACDMTVLGDLSWDTRQMFF. The CDR3 DNA sequence: TGTGCCTGTGACATGACTGTACTGGGCGATCTTTCCTGGGACACACGACAGATGTTTTTC.

By share, this clone ranks as large. This chain uses TRDV2 with TRDJ3; 10 nucleotides agree with TRDD3. Germline V gives CDR1 GEAIGNYY, CDR2 EKD. V trimming: 0 bases; J trimming: 3 bases; junction bases outside the gene matches: 1. The CDR3 extends over 17 amino acids. DNA for the CDR3: TGTGCCTGTGACACCGCTGGGGGATACTGGGACACCCGACAGATGTTTTTC. Its translation: CACDTAGGYWDTRQMFF.

Notes on this clone: A far larger clone is off by one base, so a read error is likely. V usage is TRDV2 and J usage is TRDJ3; tentative D call: TRDD3 (6 bases). CDR3 length: 18 residues. The V gene lost 3 bases and the J gene lost 0 bases, with 14 bases spanning the gap. CDR1 and CDR2 (germline): GEAIGNYY, EKD. This CDR3 reads CACDAWGSRSWDTRQMFF. The CDR3 DNA reads as TGTGCCTGTGACGCCTGGGGATCCCGCTCCTGGGACACCCGACAGATGTTTTTC.

In the case of this clone: This likely came from a read error, as a far larger clone is one base away. The sample holds other DNA sequences that translate to the same CDR3. This chain joins TRDV2 and TRDJ1, with 8 bases fitting TRDD3. Germline CDR1 reads GEAIGNYY; CDR2 reads EKD. V lost 0 bases, J lost 0 bases, and 17 bases stayed unmatched. This CDR3 contains 20 residues. The CDR3 DNA reads TGTGCCTGTGACACCGTGACTGGGGGGTACGCGGCCGGCTACACCGATAAACTCATCTTT. It specifies CACDTVTGGYAAGYTDKLIF.

To note about this clone: This is likely an artifact of a read error, given a far larger clone one base away. This sample includes further DNA sequences coding for the same CDR3. The rearrangement uses TRDV2 and TRDJ1, with TRDD3 identical over 13 bases. Germline CDR1 reads GEAIGNYY; CDR2 reads EKD. This CDR3 spans 18 amino acids. The CDR3 nucleotides are TGTGCCTGTGACCCTCTACTGGGGGATACGCGGTACACAGATAAACTCATCTTT. It is translated as CACDPLLGDTRYTDKLIF.

This clone was recorded a few times. Being one base from a much bigger clone, this may be a read error. The chain employs TRDV2 and TRDJ3; 11 bases agree with TRDD3. In germline, CDR1 is GEAIGNYY, CDR2 EKD. This CDR3 region has 20 residues. CDR3 residues: CARDKVLGDSSSWDTRQMFF. The CDR3 DNA sequence: TGTGCCCGTGACAAAGTACTGGGGGATAGCAGCTCCTGGGACACCCGACAGATGTTTTTC.

Points on this clone: A far larger clone is only one base removed, so a read error is likely. The gene calls are TRDV2 and TRDJ3; 12 bases agree with TRDD3. CDR1 and CDR2 from the germline V gene are GEAIGNYY and EKD. The ends lost 0 bases at V and 2 bases at J; junction bases unmatched: 4. The CDR3 loop spans 19 amino acids. CDR3 sequence: CACDTGTGGYTWDTRQMFF. DNA for the CDR3: TGTGCCTGTGACACCGGAACTGGGGGATACACCTGGGACACCCGACAGATGTTTTTC.

This clone qualifies as large. Different DNA sequences within this sample yield the same CDR3. The gene calls are TRDV2 and TRDJ3; 13 nucleotides align to TRDD3. The ends lost 0 bases at V and 0 bases at J; junction bases unmatched: 7. CDR3 length: 21 residues. Per germline, CDR1 GEAIGNYY and CDR2 EKD. The CDR3 here is CACDTVLGDTLSSWDTRQMFF. CDR3 sequence (DNA): TGTGCCTGTGACACCGTACTGGGGGATACGCTGAGCTCCTGGGACACCCGACAGATGTTTTTC.

Judged by abundance, this clone is hyperexpanded. The sample holds other DNA sequences that translate to the same CDR3. The gene calls are TRDV2 and TRDJ3; possibly TRDD3 for D (5 bases). The germline CDR1 and CDR2 sequences are GEAIGNYY and EKD. The CDR3 consists of 17 residues. Trimming left V 0 bases short and J 0 bases short, with 8 bases between. The CDR3 nucleotides read TGTGCCTGTGACACCGCTGGGAGCTCCTGGGACACCCGACAGATGTTTTTC. Amino acid sequence: CACDTAGSSWDTRQMFF.

In regard to this clone: A far larger clone is one base from this, pointing to a likely read error. The sample contains more than one DNA sequence encoding this CDR3. The genes are TRDV2 and TRDJ3, with TRDD3 matching over 12 bases. The ends lost 0 bases at V and 0 bases at J; junction bases unmatched: 8. This CDR3 has 21 amino acids. From germline, CDR1 is GEAIGNYY and CDR2 EKD. The CDR3 nucleotides are TGTGCCTGTGACACCGTTCTGGGGGATACGACCAGCTCCTGGGACACCCGACAGATGTTTTTC. This sequence encodes CACDTVLGDTTSSWDTRQMFF.

In its sample, this clone was seen once. This DNA's translation and the protein TCRdb lists, from a much larger clone, do not match at residue 7, likely due to a read error; the protein shown is translated from the DNA. This sequence joins TRDV2 and TRDJ2, with TRDD3 identical over 13 bases. The CDR3 runs 20 residues. CDR1 GEAIGNYY and CDR2 EKD come from the germline V gene. The junction had 13 bases not matched to a gene; V was cut back by 0 bases and J by 4 bases. CDR3 sequence reads: CACDTGYLLGDTHRTAQLFF. For the CDR3, the DNA is TGTGCCTGTGACACCGGATATCTACTGGGGGATACGCACAGGACAGCACAACTCTTCTTT.

This clone was picked up a small number of times. This likely stems from a read error, as it lies one base from a far larger clone. In the same sample, other DNA sequences code for this CDR3. The genes are TRDV2 and TRDJ3; 7 nucleotides agree with TRDD3. Germline CDR1 reads GEAIGNYY; CDR2 reads EKD. The CDR3 sequence is 18 residues long. Here the CDR3 reads CACDTGGFSSWDTRQMFF. CDR3 DNA sequence: TGTGCCTGTGACACCGGGGGATTTAGCTCCTGGGACACACGACAGATGTTTTTC.

In regard to this clone: A far larger clone is off by one base, so a read error is likely. The identical CDR3 is also encoded by other nucleotide sequences in the sample. This chain links TRDV2 with TRDJ3, with 10 nucleotides matching TRDD3. Unmatched junction bases numbered 3, after V lost 0 bases and J lost 2 bases. This CDR3 has 18 amino acids. Germline V gene data show CDR1 as GEAIGNYY and CDR2 as EKD. The CDR3 spells CACDTVLGDTWDTRQMFF. DNA for the CDR3: TGTGCCTGTGACACCGTGCTGGGGGATACCTGGGACACCCGACAGATGTTTTTC.

With regard to this clone: A far larger clone is a single base away, which makes a read error likely. This sequence joins TRDV2 and TRDJ3, with a possible D match to TRDD3 (5 bases). From germline, CDR1 is GEAIGNYY and CDR2 EKD. This CDR3 contains 15 residues. CDR3 coding DNA: TGTGCCCGTGACAGGGGATCCTGGGACACCCGACAGATGTTTTTC. Translating it yields CARDRGSWDTRQMFF.

This clone was counted a single time. It is likely a read error: a sequence one base away is far more abundant. Within the sample, other DNA sequences also encode this same CDR3. The chain couples TRDV2 to TRDJ3; TRDD3 aligns across 11 bases. Germline CDR1 GEAIGNYY, CDR2 EKD. The CDR3 has 21 residues. The CDR3 sequence is CACDTVVGDTGSSWDTRQMFF. The CDR3 DNA is TGTGCCTGTGACACCGTGGTGGGGGATACGGGGAGCTCCTGGGACACACGACAGATGTTTTTC.

A note on this clone: The protein held in TCRdb is that of a much larger clone and does not match this DNA's translation at residue 2, likely because of a read error; the protein shown is translated from the DNA. The chain carries TRDV2 and TRDJ3; 9 bases map to TRDD3. The CDR3 totals 17 residues. CDR1 and CDR2 from the germline V gene are GEAIGNYY and EKD. The CDR3 spells CSCDSTGGSWDTRQMFF. As DNA, the CDR3 is TGTTCCTGTGACAGTACTGGGGGATCCTGGGACACCCGACAGATGTTTTTC.

About this clone: Being one base from a much bigger clone, this may be a read error. Other DNA sequences within the sample encode an identical CDR3. The V call is TRDV2, the J call TRDJ3; 12 nucleotides align to TRDD3. This CDR3 is built from 19 residues. Germline CDR1 reads GEAIGNYY; CDR2 reads EKD. CDR3 bases: TGTGCCTGTGACACGATTACTGGGGGATACTCCTGGGACACTCGACAGATGTTTTTC. It encodes CACDTITGGYSWDTRQMFF.